The rows below give T cell receptor beta chains drawn from one sample of a study of shared T cell receptors in the human thymus. The protocol was immunoSEQ multiplex PCR, while the TCRdb copy is restricted to in-frame clones and leaves out a portion. The table records about 540,000 clones, approximately 80% of them present only once. The data were also submitted as part of a second study, on human thymus T cells.

The sequencing sample was made of thymocytes. The receptors were sampled from a boy in the first two years of life with a congenital heart defect. Both conserved end residues are part of each CDR3. Each record gives: D gene, V gene, CDR3 protein. The D gene is left open where the match is weak.

D gene: .; V gene: TRBV15; CDR3 protein: CATSNKGRGGTEAFF
D gene: TRBD2; V gene: TRBV5-1; CDR3 protein: CASSLGLAGDSSYEQYF
D gene: .; V gene: TRBV6-1; CDR3 protein: CASSEFGEVPGELFF
D gene: TRBD1; V gene: TRBV7-2; CDR3 protein: CASSRLGQGYEQYF
D gene: TRBD1; V gene: TRBV25-1; CDR3 protein: CASSRDRATGELFF
D gene: .; V gene: TRBV12-5; CDR3 protein: CASGLTNVDFISYEQYF
D gene: TRBD2; V gene: TRBV27; CDR3 protein: CAIRTGTSGTSYEQYF
D gene: TRBD2; V gene: TRBV4-1; CDR3 protein: CASSQDTSVETQYF
D gene: TRBD1; V gene: TRBV2; CDR3 protein: CASSEGDRVNQPQHF
D gene: TRBD1; V gene: TRBV19; CDR3 protein: CASAAGQGGNEQFF
D gene: TRBD1; V gene: TRBV25-1; CDR3 protein: CASSESEGGQGECEQYF
D gene: TRBD2; V gene: TRBV5-5; CDR3 protein: CASSATTSGSATQYF
D gene: .; V gene: TRBV5-1; CDR3 protein: CASSERGGTNEKLFF
D gene: TRBD1; V gene: TRBV11-3; CDR3 protein: CASSLGGTGGTEAFF
D gene: TRBD1; V gene: TRBV11-2; CDR3 protein: CASSSNQGARNTEAFF
D gene: TRBD1; V gene: TRBV14; CDR3 protein: CASSQPDRGLGEKLFF
D gene: TRBD2; V gene: TRBV6-4; CDR3 protein: CASSDPQCRLAGGIGSDTQYF
D gene: .; V gene: TRBV25-1; CDR3 protein: CASSDGGFKTGSYEQYF